These T cell receptor beta chains were read from a single sample in a study of STAT3 mutations in large granular lymphocyte leukemia. Sequencing was performed with immunoSEQ multiplex PCR; in TCRdb, only in-frame clones are kept and a portion is missing. This sample yields about 15,000 clones, of which roughly 91% are seen a single time; approximately 8% belongs to the top ten. Sequencing was done on a sample of peripheral blood mononuclear cells. The receptors shown here come from a woman aged 50 to 60 with T-cell large granular lymphocyte leukemia. Some clones in this sample may be carry-over from other donors' samples. Both conserved end residues are part of each CDR3. The D gene is left open where the match is weak. The size field is filled for only some rows; it gives once, few, many or a size class.

16	once	TRBV30	TRBJ1-6	NA	CAWSMADSKYNSPLHF	TGTGCCTGGAGTATGGCGGACAGCAAGTATAATTCACCCCTCCACTTT
15	NA	TRBV6-1	TRBJ1-2	TRBD1	CASSLSGTALYGYTF	TGTGCCAGCAGTCTTTCCGGGACAGCGCTCTATGGCTACACCTTC
12	NA	TRBV7-9	TRBJ1-2	NA	CASSSGREGYTF	TGTGCCAGCAGCTCGGGGCGCGAAGGCTACACCTTC
15	NA	TRBV27	TRBJ2-7	NA	CASSPSGRASYEQYF	TGTGCCAGCAGTCCCTCTGGCAGGGCCTCATACGAGCAGTACTTC
17	few	TRBV5-4	TRBJ1-4	NA	CASSLGSSSATNEKLFF	TGTGCCAGCAGCTTGGGGTCGTCTTCTGCAACTAATGAAAAACTGTTTTTT
14	NA	TRBV19	TRBJ2-1	NA	CASSIELGEYGQFF	TGTGCCAGTAGTATAGAACTTGGGGAATATGGGCAGTTCTTC
13	NA	TRBV30	TRBJ1-1	NA	CASRREQNTEAFF	TGTGCCTCGAGGAGGGAACAGAACACTGAAGCTTTCTTT
16	NA	TRBV7-2	TRBJ2-2	NA	CASSLDPGSNTGELFF	TGTGCCAGCAGCTTAGATCCAGGGAGTAACACCGGGGAGCTGTTTTTT
12	NA	TRBV7-9	TRBJ2-7	NA	CASSLGGSEQYF	TGTGCCAGCAGCTTAGGAGGGAGTGAGCAGTACTTC
16	NA	TRBV19	TRBJ2-6	NA	CASSIDVAVGANVLTF	TGTGCCAGTAGTATAGATGTGGCGGTGGGGGCCAACGTCCTGACTTTC
15	NA	TRBV18	TRBJ2-5	TRBD1	CASSLSRDRVETQYF	TGTGCCAGCTCACTGTCCCGGGACAGGGTAGAGACCCAGTACTTC
15	few	TRBV6-1	TRBJ1-2	NA	CASSLAQAVSYGYTF	TGTGCCAGCAGTTTGGCTCAGGCAGTTTCTTATGGCTACACCTTC
16	NA	TRBV7-9	TRBJ1-5	NA	CASSPTGQSPGQPQHF	TGTGCCAGCAGCCCTACTGGACAGTCCCCCGGACAGCCCCAGCATTTT
16	NA	TRBV5-1	TRBJ2-1	NA	CASSLGSGRNGNEQFF	TGCGCCAGCAGCTTGGGTTCCGGGAGAAACGGGAATGAGCAGTTCTTC
13	NA	TRBV27	TRBJ1-2	NA	CASSLGRHYGYTF	TGTGCCAGCAGCCTTGGGAGGCACTATGGCTACACCTTC
16	NA	TRBV28	TRBJ1-5	TRBD1	CASSLAGTGTLRPQHF	TGTGCCAGCAGTTTAGCCGGGACAGGGACCTTGCGGCCCCAGCATTTT
13	NA	TRBV7-9	TRBJ1-5	NA	CASSLGPDQPQHF	TGTGCCAGCAGCCTGGGGCCGGATCAGCCCCAGCATTTT
16	NA	TRBV4-3	TRBJ2-3	TRBD2	CASSPRTSGSTDTQYF	TGCGCCAGCAGCCCCCGGACTAGCGGAAGCACAGATACGCAGTATTTT
15	NA	TRBV4-2	TRBJ2-5	NA	CASSQVRQAKETQYF	TGTGCCAGCAGCCAAGTCCGTCAGGCTAAAGAGACCCAGTACTTC
13	NA	TRBV25-1	TRBJ1-2	TRBD1	CASSGGTGYGYTF	TGTGCCAGCAGTGGGGGGACAGGCTATGGCTACACCTTC